The sequence of this T cell receptor beta chain was determined in a study of regulatory T cells in long-lasting Graves disease. General study results and limits: Persistent disease was associated with favored TRBV28 usage and with favored use of TRBJ1-2 and TRBJ2-5. Compared with new cases, persistent Graves' patients showed reduced TCR diversity.

The time point: newly diagnosed GD, antithyroid drugs for less than 3 months. RNA extracted from PBMCs served as the sequencing template. V shed 4 bases, J shed 5 bases, and the junction held 3 bases outside the gene matches. CDR1 and CDR2 (germline): MGHRA, YSYEKL. The CDR3 extends over 14 amino acids. This clonotype showed up many times. Its antigen remains unknown. Libraries of TCR beta came from iRepertoire HTBI primers plus Arm-PCR of CDR3 regions. TCRdb re-analysed the multiplex PCR reads in MiXCR, keeping a single row per CDR3 protein. The profile shows about 420,000 distinct CDR3 sequences, about a sixth of them singletons. These data also featured in a second study, about T cells in Graves' hyperthyroidism and ophthalmopathy. That paper adds: Stable hyperthyroidism: no ophthalmopathy progression over 18 months of follow-up.

The TCR was taken from a woman aged 18-29 years with Graves disease. Source: peripheral blood mononuclear cells (PBMCs), taken at new diagnosis, from a patient treated with antithyroid drugs. The genes are TRBV4-1 and TRBJ1-1; 11 bases are a match to TRBD1. CDR3 nucleotide sequence: TGCGCCAGCAGCCCCCGGGACAGGGGGACTGAAGCTTTCTTT. Protein: CASSPRDRGTEAFF.